The 8 T cell receptor beta chains in this list originate from one sample, sequenced in a study of B cell selection in AIRE deficiency. The table came from immunoSEQ multiplex PCR; TCRdb's copy has only in-frame clones and leaves some out. The sample comprises about 25,000 clones, about 95% of which are singletons, and roughly 0.26% rests with the top ten. CD4+CD127+ cells were sorted as the conventional CD4 T cells. Sequencing used CD4+CD127+ conventional T cells sorted from PBMCs. These receptors were obtained from a human donor in good health.

V gene TRBV28 combines with J gene TRBJ2-4; D is undetermined. The V and J ends lost 1 base and 0 bases respectively, with 7 bases between them. The CDR3 extends over 15 amino acids. The germline CDR1 and CDR2 sequences are MDHEN and SYDVKM. CDR3 residues: CASSLYSIAKNIQYF. CDR3 sequence (DNA): TGTGCCAGCAGTTTATATTCCATAGCCAAAAACATTCAGTACTTC. The whole variable domain, remainder taken from reference TRBV28 and TRBJ2-4, is DVKVTQSSRYLVKRTGEKVFLECVQDMDHENMFWYRQDPGLGLRLIYFSYDVKMKEKGDIPEGYSVSREKKERFSLILESASTNQTSMYLCASSLYSIAKNIQYFGAGTRLSVL.

The CDR3 loop reads CASSLRGSHEKLFF. The CDR3, as DNA: TGTGCCAGCAGTTTGAGGGGTTCTCATGAAAAACTGTTTTTT. This chain links TRBV6-1 with TRBJ1-4; possibly TRBD1 for D (5 bases). From germline, CDR1 is MNHNS and CDR2 SASEGT. This CDR3 comprises 14 residues. V shed 5 bases and J shed 6 bases, with 13 bases lying between them.

The chain joins TRBV12-5 to TRBJ2-3; the match to TRBD2 covers 13 bases. The CDR3 has 17 amino acids. The germline gives CDR1 LGHNT, CDR2 FRNRAP. V lost 6 bases and J lost 2; bases outside the gene matches: 8. CDR3 bases: TGTGCTAGTGGCCGCGGACTAGCGGGGGCCTACACAGATACGCAGTATTTT. Its protein is CASGRGLAGAYTDTQYF.

The V and J genes are TRBV19 and TRBJ1-5; 7 positions agree with TRBD1. CDR3 length equals 13 residues. Trimming removed 10 bases from V and 5 bases from J; junction bases left unmatched: 8. The germline V gene has CDR1 LNHDA and CDR2 SQIVND (reference sequence). The CDR3 bases are TGTGCCACCACGACAGGGATTGATCAGCCCCAGCATTTT. The encoded protein is CATTTGIDQPQHF.

This chain uses TRBV5-1 with TRBJ2-7; TRBD1 might be the D (6 bases). Trimming cost V 5 bases and J 2 bases, with 14 bases left between them. Germline V gives CDR1 SGHRS, CDR2 YFSETQ. The CDR3 contains 14 residues. The CDR3: CASRNHGTPYEQYF. The CDR3 DNA reads TGCGCCAGCAGAAACCACGGGACACCCTACGAGCAGTACTTC.

This clone has just one count. V and J are TRBV5-1 and TRBJ1-1, with 8 bases identical to TRBD1. Trimming cost V 6 bases and J 4 bases; bases outside gene matches: 14. The CDR3 has 16 residues. Germline CDR1 and CDR2: SGHRS and YFSETQ. This CDR3 is CASTKSIGQGATEAFF. CDR3 DNA sequence: TGCGCCAGCACCAAATCGATCGGTCAGGGGGCCACTGAAGCTTTCTTT.

The J gene is TRBJ2-7, the V gene TRBV25-1, with 13 bases aligning to TRBD2. The CDR3 is 16 amino acids. Looked up from germline, CDR1 is MGHDK and CDR2 is SYGVNS. The ends lost 3 bases at V and 6 bases at J; junction bases unmatched: 8. CDR3: CASSDPLAGGRSEQYF. CDR3 DNA: TGTGCCAGCAGTGACCCACTAGCGGGGGGGCGGTCCGAGCAGTACTTC.

This rearrangement joins TRBV6-6 to TRBJ2-7, with D perhaps matching TRBD2 (6 bases). Looked up from germline, CDR1 is MNHNY and CDR2 is SVGAGI (reference sequence). Trimming shortened V by 2 bases and J by 3 bases, and 11 bases separated the two germline ends. This CDR3 has 14 amino acids. CDR3 region: CASSYRRDGYEQYF. The CDR3 DNA is TGTGCCAGCAGTTACAGGCGGGATGGCTACGAGCAGTACTTC.